The following is a T cell receptor (beta chain) sequence with its context. What this receptor recognizes is not known. No much larger clone exists at a distance of one base, and base qualities are not known. This specimen belongs to a study of T cell repertoires in cytomegalovirus infection (dated by TCRdb to between 2018 and 2021). General notes on the study: Donor HLA type was relevant to the analysis, as public TCR beta signatures indicated carriage of CMV infection together with the matching HLA type.

Results and caveats for the whole study, not just this receptor: Carriers of CMV infection plus the relevant HLA type were discriminated by the cumulative frequency of public TCR beta family members in the study cohort and in an independent 352-donor cohort. The ex vivo response was dominated by HLA-C-restricted CMV-specific TCR beta clonotypes, which also provided the single most frequent clonotype in two of eight donors.

The CDR3 has 17 amino acids, counting the end cysteine and phenylalanine. Just CDR3 DNA is preserved here, 51 bases in frame from base 1. From a lookup of the germline V gene, CDR1 and CDR2 are MNHEY and SVGEGT. From V the trimming removes 5 bases and from J it removes 2 bases, while the gene matches leave 14 bases of the junction unaccounted for. Sequencing instrument: Illumina HiSeq 1500. TCRdb ran its own pipeline on the public reads, namely fastp trimming at Q25 and MiXCR clone calling, and kept in-frame beta chains. Rows matching on CDR3 protein sequence are summarized as one entry with the most common DNA and genes. The sample includes approximately 320,000 distinct CDR3 sequences, with more than 8% observed a single time. 3.5% to 4.5% of the sample lies in the top ten.

The chain employs TRBV6-2 or TRBV6-3 and TRBJ2-5, with TRBD1 identical over 7 junction bases. The clonotype comes from a human donor in good health (CMV status not recorded). Some clones in this sample may be carry-over from other donors' samples. The specimen sequenced was PBMCs. Read as DNA, the sequence is TGTGCCAGCAGTCGGACAGGAAGCCCGTGGTTACAAGAGACCCAGTACTTC. Its translation is CASSRTGSPWLQETQYF.